This T cell receptor (beta chain) was observed in a study of cytomegalovirus exposure and HLA in healthy donors. Study-level findings and limits: What a later analysis showed was that several of the most significant clusters appeared linked to common viral pathogens. Based on reports, TCR beta sequences accurately predicted HLA-A and HLA-B alleles for most subjects.

Concerning this clone itself: The antigen remains unidentified.

Primers for the PCR totalled 60 Vbeta and 13 Jbeta. In the study's own analysis: Per a later analysis, the number of unique TCR beta chains was some 82 million, of which about 10 million were shared. TCRdb's table, derived via immunoSEQ multiplex PCR, lists solely in-frame clones and lacks some. D and trimming were read from the DNA, whereas the V and J calls and clone size are those reported in that table. The sample shows more than 90,000 clones, about 80% of them seen only once. V lost 4 bases and J 0 bases, leaving 10 bases between the germline ends. The CDR3 is made up of 14 amino acids. Germline V lookup: CDR1 SGHDT, CDR2 YYEEEE.

Input material: PBMCs. This TCR came from a man aged 40-50 years in good health and CMV-seronegative. This sequence joins TRBV5-6 and TRBJ1-2, with TRBD1 as a possible D gene (6 bases). The CDR3 nucleotides read TGTGCCAGCAGCCAGGGGACCTCTAACTATGGCTACACCTTC. Amino acids: CASSQGTSNYGYTF.